A single sample gave rise to the 32 T cell receptor beta chains below, sequenced in a study of molecular identifiers for immune sequencing clone quantification. TCRdb redid the calling of the PCR reads with MiXCR, one entry per CDR3 protein. Among 300,000 to 400,000 distinct CDR3 sequences, around a fifth were seen once, and the ten largest hold over 0.7%. Sample: naive CD8+ T cells from blood, with Jurkat cell RNA spiked in. Subset: FACS-sorted CD8+CD4-CCR7+CD45RA+ naive T cells. These receptors all stem from a human donor in good health. Some libraries in this study had Jurkat cell RNA spiked in.

V usage is TRBV19 and J usage is TRBJ1-1; 7 bases map to TRBD1. Germline V CDR1 and CDR2: LNHDA, SQIVND (reference sequence). The CDR3 contains 15 residues. After removal of 6 bases from V and 4 bases from J, the junction contained 11 bases not matched to a gene. The CDR3 region has the DNA TGTGCCAGTAGGGATTTGGGCAGGGGGAGCACTGAAGCTTTCTTT. This gives the protein CASRDLGRGSTEAFF.

In regard to this clonotype: A much larger clone sits a single nucleotide away, making a read error possible. The rearrangement joins TRBV7-8 to TRBJ2-5, with 7 nucleotides matching TRBD1. This CDR3 has 16 residues. CDR1 is SGHVS, CDR2 FQNEAQ, per germline. J lost 4 bases, V lost 5 bases, and 13 bases had no gene match. CDR3 in amino acids: CASSTHYRGGGETQYF. The CDR3 DNA reads TGTGCCAGCAGCACACACTACAGGGGTGGGGGAGAGACCCAGTACTTC.

In this sample, this clonotype turned up a few times. The chain links TRBV12-3 or TRBV12-4 to TRBJ2-7; 8 nucleotides align to TRBD1. This CDR3 has 16 amino acids. With 5 bases clipped from V and 0 bases from J, the junction kept 9 bases outside the gene matches. CDR3 in amino acids: CASSASRDRYSYEQYF. The CDR3 region has the DNA TGTGCCAGCAGTGCCTCCCGGGACAGGTACTCCTACGAGCAGTACTTC.

About this clonotype itself: Since a much larger clone is just one base distant, this may be a read error. The V gene is TRBV6-5, the J gene TRBJ2-2; possibly TRBD2 for D (6 bases). Germline V gene lookup returns CDR1 MNHEY and CDR2 SVGAGI. This CDR3 has 14 amino acids. CDR3 region: CASSYEGAPGGLFF. The CDR3 DNA reads TGTGCCAGCAGTTACGAAGGGGCCCCCGGGGGGCTGTTTTTT.

The table lists this clonotype with many counts. CDR3 sequence: CASSLAEKRGGREQYF. CDR3 nucleotide sequence: TGTGCCAGCAGCTTAGCGGAAAAGCGGGGGGGCCGCGAGCAGTACTTC. The rearrangement links TRBV7-9 to TRBJ2-7, with TRBD2 matching over 10 bases. The V segment lost 0 bases and the J segment 6 bases; nucleotides outside the gene matches: 8. The CDR3 consists of 16 residues. CDR1 and CDR2 (germline): SEHNR, FQNEAQ (reference sequence).

The sample holds many counts of this clonotype. V and J are TRBV12-3 or TRBV12-4 and TRBJ1-1; a weak D match, TRBD1 (5 bases). The CDR3 consists of 13 residues. V was clipped by 6 bases and J by 6 bases, with 14 bases between them. The CDR3 loop is CASRVGGSPEAFF. The CDR3 DNA reads as TGTGCCAGCAGAGTGGGGGGGTCGCCTGAAGCTTTCTTT.

There are many counts of this clonotype. The chain employs TRBV28 and TRBJ2-4, with D hard to call. The germline V and J ends were trimmed by 3 bases and 2 bases, with 11 bases remaining between them. This CDR3 contains 15 residues. The V gene's germline CDR1 is MDHEN and CDR2 SYDVKM. CDR3 sequence (DNA): TGTGCCAGCAGTTTGTTGGGTTCGACCAAAAACATTCAGTACTTC. Encoded protein: CASSLLGSTKNIQYF. Based on the CDR3 plus reference TRBV28 and TRBJ2-4, the full variable domain is DVKVTQSSRYLVKRTGEKVFLECVQDMDHENMFWYRQDPGLGLRLIYFSYDVKMKEKGDIPEGYSVSREKKERFSLILESASTNQTSMYLCASSLLGSTKNIQYFGAGTRLSVL.

This clonotype was detected many times. This chain joins TRBV11-2 and TRBJ2-3, with D possibly TRBD2 on 6 matching bases. The CDR3 runs to 14 residues. The V end lost 3 bases, the J end lost 1 base, and 8 bases lay between the germline ends. CDR1 and CDR2 from the germline V gene are SGHAT and FQNNGV. CDR3 nucleotide sequence: TGTGCCAGCAGCTTCCCTAGCGGCACAGATACGCAGTATTTT. Translation gives CASSFPSGTDTQYF.

The chain employs TRBV7-9 and TRBJ2-1; tentatively, D is TRBD2 (5 bases). The CDR3 runs to 18 residues. Between the trimmed V and J ends, which lost 3 bases and 0 bases, there was a span of 18 bases. Germline CDR1 reads SEHNR; CDR2 reads FQNEAQ (reference sequence). The CDR3: CASSLRPGVLSSYNEQFF. CDR3 sequence (DNA): TGTGCCAGCAGCTTGCGACCCGGGGTCCTAAGCTCCTACAATGAGCAGTTCTTC.

This clonotype appeared a single time. With a much larger clone just one base away, this may be a read error. The rearrangement joins TRBV7-9 to TRBJ2-2; D tentatively reads TRBD1 or TRBD2 (5 bases each). Trimming took off 3 bases at V and 5 bases at J, with 10 bases between the two ends. CDR1 and CDR2 from the germline V gene are SEHNR and FQNEAQ (reference sequence). This CDR3 has 14 amino acids. CDR3 in amino acids: CASSFLGVTGELFF. CDR3 in DNA: TGTGCCAGCAGCTTCTTGGGGGTTACCGGGGAGCTGTTTTTT.

This clonotype was seen at least ten times. V and J are TRBV12-3 or TRBV12-4 and TRBJ1-6; D unclear. V was shortened by 3 bases and J by 13 bases, with 10 bases between the two germline ends. The CDR3 is 12 amino acids. CDR3: CASSFVLWPLHF. DNA for the CDR3: TGTGCCAGCAGTTTTGTCCTCTGGCCCCTCCACTTT.

This clonotype has ten or more counts. The chain combines TRBV10-3 with TRBJ1-1, with D possibly TRBD1 on 5 matching bases. CDR1 and CDR2 (germline): ENHRY, SYGVKD. Trimming shortened V by 7 bases and J by 0 bases, and 9 bases separated the two germline ends. The CDR3 contains 13 residues. CDR3 bases: TGTGCCATCAAGAGACAGCTGAACACTGAAGCTTTCTTT. This encodes CAIKRQLNTEAFF.

This clonotype was seen repeatedly, ten times or more. V is TRBV29-1 and J is TRBJ2-1; weak D call: TRBD2 (5 bases). V was clipped by 8 bases and J by 5 bases, with 16 bases between them. CDR1 SQVTM and CDR2 ANQGSEA come from the germline V gene. The CDR3 consists of 13 residues. The CDR3 DNA reads TGCAGCATAGAGCCCGGACTGAACAATGAGCAGTTCTTC. Amino acids: CSIEPGLNNEQFF.

Details on this clonotype: One end of the junction is discordant with germline, which a read error may explain. CDR3 region: CASSLSSWDQETQHF. CDR3 nucleotide sequence: TGTGCCAGCAGTTTGTCTAGCTGGGACCAAGAGACCCAGCACTTC. The chain combines TRBV27 with TRBJ2-5; either TRBD1 or TRBD2 may fit D (5 bases each). This CDR3 has 15 residues. Germline-derived CDR1 and CDR2 are MNHEY and SMNVEV (reference sequence).

In its sample, this clonotype was seen many times. The rearrangement uses TRBV6-1 and TRBJ1-1, with a tentative D call TRBD1 (5 bases). The germline V gene encodes CDR1 MNHNS and CDR2 SASEGT. The CDR3 covers 16 residues. The V gene lost 2 bases and the J gene lost 4 bases, with 17 bases spanning the gap. The CDR3 spells CASSEFWGDVGTEAFF. DNA for the CDR3: TGTGCCAGCAGTGAATTCTGGGGGGATGTCGGCACTGAAGCTTTCTTT.

Note on this clonotype: A read error is possible here, since a much larger clone lies one base away. This is likely a read error, given that the CDR3 carries no conserved phenylalanine or tryptophan at its end. The chain carries TRBV7-6 and TRBJ1-1, with TRBD1 matching over 7 bases. J gave up 5 bases and V 4 bases, and 7 bases lay outside the gene matches. The germline V gene encodes CDR1 SGHVS and CDR2 FNYEAQ. This CDR3 is 14 amino acids long. CDR3 region: CASSSTTGLTEAFS. The CDR3 DNA follows: TGTGCCAGCAGCTCGACGACAGGGCTGACTGAAGCTTTCTCT.

This clonotype has ten or more counts. The rearrangement joins TRBV6-5 to TRBJ2-1; unclear D gene. The germline CDR1 and CDR2 sequences are MNHEY and SVGAGI. This CDR3 has 11 amino acids. Trimming left V 4 bases short and J 8 bases short, with 6 bases between. The CDR3 region has the DNA TGTGCCAGCAGTTCCGACTATGAGCAGTTCTTC. It encodes CASSSDYEQFF.

The table lists this clonotype with many counts. The DNA for the CDR3 is TGCGCCAGCAGCCAAGGCAGGGGCCCATCCTACGAGCAGTACTTC. Translating it yields CASSQGRGPSYEQYF. This chain links TRBV4-3 with TRBJ2-7; D is possibly TRBD1 (6 bases). The CDR3 sequence is 15 residues long. CDR1 is LGHNA and CDR2 is YSLEER in the germline V gene. The V and J ends lost 1 base and 1 base respectively, with 11 bases between them.

This clonotype was detected many times. The V gene is TRBV6-2 or TRBV6-3, the J gene TRBJ1-1; 8 bases fit TRBD1. CDR3 length: 15 amino acids. Germline lookup yields CDR1 MNHEY and CDR2 SVGEGT. V was clipped by 2 bases and J by 5 bases; unmatched bases: 7. This CDR3 reads CASSYAGQGRTEAFF. The CDR3 coding sequence is TGTGCCAGCAGTTACGCCGGACAGGGAAGGACTGAAGCTTTCTTT.

This clonotype was seen ten or more times. The chain employs TRBV28 and TRBJ1-4; 10 bases align to TRBD1. Looked up from germline, CDR1 is MDHEN and CDR2 is SYDVKM. This CDR3 has 15 residues. Trimming took 7 bases from V and 7 from J; bases not matched to a gene: 9. The CDR3 loop is CASTLGGTGVEKLFF. The CDR3, as DNA: TGTGCCAGCACCCTAGGTGGGACAGGGGTTGAAAAACTGTTTTTT.

Many counts were recorded for this clonotype. The rearrangement uses TRBV19 and TRBJ2-5; D gene unclear. The CDR3 totals 14 residues. Trimming took 6 bases from V and 4 from J, leaving 15 bases between them. Germline-derived CDR1 and CDR2 are LNHDA and SQIVND (reference sequence). CDR3 DNA sequence: TGTGCCAGTAGCCCCGACGGGTTGGCAGAGACCCAGTACTTC. Translated: CASSPDGLAETQYF.

Note on this clonotype: An end of the junction differs from the germline gene, which may be a read error. The gene calls are TRBV7-9 and TRBJ2-7; TRBD2 matches 14 bases. Germline V gene lookup returns CDR1 SEHNR and CDR2 FQNEAQ (reference sequence). The CDR3 consists of 16 residues. CDR3 protein: CASSSGTSGGHYEQCF. CDR3 DNA sequence: TGTGCCAGCAGCTCCGGGACTAGCGGGGGCCACTACGAGCAGTGCTTC.

This clonotype was found a few times. This chain links TRBV24-1 with TRBJ1-1; TRBD1 matches at 7 bases. Per germline, CDR1 KGHDR and CDR2 SFDVKD. The ends lost 5 bases at V and 8 bases at J; junction bases unmatched: 4. The CDR3 totals 12 residues. The CDR3 DNA reads as TGTGCCACCAGTGCCCAGACAGGGGAAGCTTTCTTT. This sequence encodes CATSAQTGEAFF.

This clonotype was observed many times. The V call is TRBV10-3, the J call TRBJ2-7; D uncertain. The V and J ends lost 3 bases and 4 bases respectively, with 7 bases between them. In germline, CDR1 is ENHRY, CDR2 SYGVKD. The CDR3 loop spans 12 amino acids. The CDR3 DNA follows: TGTGCCATCAGTGAAGTTGGTTACGAGCAGTACTTC. Translated, it gives CAISEVGYEQYF.

This clonotype was seen ten or more times. The chain recombines TRBV7-9 with TRBJ2-3, with 11 bases that match TRBD2. This CDR3 is built from 16 residues. The germline gives CDR1 SEHNR, CDR2 FQNEAQ (reference sequence). With V trimmed by 5 bases and J by 5 bases, 9 bases remained unmatched. CDR3 region: CASSQPLAGGKDTQYF. The CDR3 region has the DNA TGTGCCAGCAGCCAGCCCCTAGCGGGGGGAAAAGATACGCAGTATTTT.

This clonotype was observed at least ten times. The gene calls are TRBV11-1 and TRBJ2-3; D unclear. V shed 5 bases and J shed 4 bases, with 7 bases lying between them. Looked up from germline, CDR1 is SGHAT and CDR2 is FQDESV (reference sequence). This CDR3 spans 12 amino acids. The CDR3 DNA is TGTGCCAGCAGCCCCAGCTCAGATACGCAGTATTTT. Translation gives CASSPSSDTQYF. The full variable domain, with the rest looked up from reference TRBV11-1 and TRBJ2-3, is EAEVAQSPRYKITEKSQAVAFWCDPISGHATLYWYRQILGQGPELLVQFQDESVVDDSQLPKDRFSAERLKGVDSTLKIQPAELGDSAMYLCASSPSSDTQYFGPGTRLTVL.

This clonotype was seen repeatedly, ten times or more. The chain recombines TRBV5-1 with TRBJ2-3; D unresolved. Trimming removed 2 bases from V and 2 bases from J, with 15 bases in between. Germline values: CDR1 SGHRS, CDR2 YFSETQ. The CDR3 contains 16 residues. As DNA, the CDR3 is TGCGCCAGCAGCTTCGCTGGCGGTTCATACACAGATACGCAGTATTTT. Translation: CASSFAGGSYTDTQYF.

This clonotype was detected many times. The chain combines TRBV2 with TRBJ1-1, with D perhaps matching TRBD1 (5 bases). The CDR3 covers 14 residues. Per germline, CDR1 SNHLY and CDR2 FYNNEI. The V end lost 1 base, the J end lost 4 bases, and 10 bases lay between the germline ends. In DNA, the CDR3 is TGTGCCAGCAGTGAAGGGCAGGGCGCCACTGAAGCTTTCTTT. This gives the protein CASSEGQGATEAFF.

At least ten counts were recorded for this clonotype. The chain joins TRBV7-8 to TRBJ2-1, with a tentative D call TRBD1 (5 bases). This CDR3 is built from 17 residues. The V gene's germline CDR1 is SGHVS and CDR2 FQNEAQ. V lost 1 base and J lost 5, with 18 bases in between. In DNA, the CDR3 is TGTGCCAGCAGCTTAGAGCTCGGACAAGAATATCACAATGAGCAGTTCTTC. It specifies CASSLELGQEYHNEQFF.

The chain combines TRBV6-5 with TRBJ1-1; D call uncertain. V gave up 3 bases and J gave up 8 bases, with 10 bases separating them. Per the germline V gene, CDR1 is MNHEY and CDR2 is SVGAGI. CDR3 length: 12 residues. For the CDR3, the DNA is TGTGCCAGCAGTTATTTGGGATGGGAAGCTTTCTTT. Encoded protein: CASSYLGWEAFF.

This clonotype was counted only a few times. The V and J genes are TRBV4-3 and TRBJ1-4; 8 positions match TRBD1. CDR3 size: 15 residues. V was pared by 0 bases and J by 8 bases, with 5 bases of the junction left unmatched. Germline values: CDR1 LGHNA, CDR2 YSLEER. The CDR3 DNA follows: TGCGCCAGCAGCCAAGACACAGGGGGATGGGAAAAACTGTTTTTT. This encodes CASSQDTGGWEKLFF.

This clonotype was seen ten or more times. V gene TRBV11-2 combines with J gene TRBJ1-4; D remains unclear. Germline assignment: CDR1 SGHAT and CDR2 FQNNGV. V was trimmed by 3 bases and J by 4 bases, leaving 9 bases between them. The CDR3 consists of 14 residues. CDR3 amino acids: CASSLRAGNEKLFF. DNA of the CDR3: TGTGCCAGCAGCTTGAGGGCCGGTAATGAAAAACTGTTTTTT.